This T cell receptor (beta chain) was sequenced for a study of cytomegalovirus exposure and HLA in healthy donors. About this clone: What it recognizes is unknown.

Study-wide results and caveats: The study recorded 164 TCR beta chains that were cytomegalovirus-associated.

The protocol was immunoSEQ multiplex PCR, while the TCRdb copy is restricted to in-frame clones and leaves out a portion. The profile shows roughly 250,000 clones, roughly 89% of them singletons. The germline V gene encodes CDR1 MNHNY and CDR2 SVGAGI (reference sequence). The CDR3 runs to 13 residues. The V and J ends lost 2 bases and 6 bases respectively, with 11 bases between them. The chain employs TRBV6-6 and TRBJ2-7; D unclear. The TCR originated in a man aged 18 to 29 in good health and CMV-seronegative. Sequencing was performed on PBMCs. In nucleotides, the CDR3 is TGTGCCAGCAGTTACCAATCACTTGCCGAGCAGTACTTC. Translating it yields CASSYQSLAEQYF.